This T cell receptor (beta chain) was observed in a study of early T cells in non-severe SARS-CoV-2 infection. In TCRdb, the 5' RACE reads were re-called with MiXCR into one record per CDR3 protein. The sample has approximately 23,000 distinct CDR3 sequences; less than 4.5% are singletons. This clonotype was picked up many times. This clonotype was sampled from an adult who was a healthcare worker with PCR-confirmed SARS-CoV-2 infection or an uninfected control (not recorded which). The sample comprised whole blood.

The CDR3: CASRQAPGQRISYEQYF. For the CDR3, the DNA is TGTGCAAGTCGCCAAGCTCCGGGACAGCGAATCTCCTACGAGCAGTACTTC. V gene TRBV12-2 combines with J gene TRBJ2-7; TRBD1, the D gene given by the table, was not confirmed from the DNA. TRBV12-2 is labeled a pseudogene. The CDR3 sequence is 17 residues long.